What follows are 23 T cell receptor beta chains derived from one specimen sequenced in a study of blood T cell repertoires in COVID-19. Profiling relied on immunoSEQ multiplex PCR, and the TCRdb table lists in-frame clones only, not all of them. This table has some 70,000 clones, roughly 80% appearing once. The specimen was peripheral blood. These receptors all stem from a man older than 75 with acute or convalescent COVID-19.

Comment on this clone: A junction boundary mismatches the germline segment, possibly from a read error. The V gene is TRBV5-4, the J gene TRBJ1-1; 10 positions agree with TRBD1. Germline V gene lookup returns CDR1 SGHNT and CDR2 YYREEE (reference sequence). The CDR3 has 17 amino acids. In nucleotides, the CDR3 is TGTGCCAGCAGCTCCCGGGACAGGGGTGTAAGGAACGCTGAAGCTTTCTTT. As protein: CASSSRDRGVRNAEAFF.

The V gene is TRBV27, the J gene TRBJ2-5; the D is unclear. Trimming left V 6 bases short and J 0 bases short, with 2 bases between. Germline CDR1 is MNHEY and CDR2 is SMNVEV (reference sequence). The CDR3 loop spans 11 amino acids. CDR3 bases: TGTGCCAGCAGCTACCAAGAGACCCAGTACTTC. Amino acids: CASSYQETQYF.

The chain carries TRBV6-1 and TRBJ2-7; 13 nucleotides line up with TRBD2. The germline gives CDR1 MNHNS, CDR2 SASEGT. With 4 bases clipped from V and 5 bases from J, the junction kept 11 bases outside the gene matches. The CDR3 covers 17 residues. Here the CDR3 DNA reads TGTGCCAGCAGTGGCCCCCAGAGGACTAGCGGGAGCGACGAGCAGTACTTC. Protein sequence: CASSGPQRTSGSDEQYF.

There are a few counts of this clone. The V call is TRBV28, the J call TRBJ2-2, with D perhaps TRBD1 (5 bases). CDR1 MDHEN and CDR2 SYDVKM come from the germline V gene. The V end was cut by 3 bases, the J end by 3 bases, with 8 bases between. The CDR3 is made up of 14 amino acids. The CDR3: CASSLGRDTGELFF. The CDR3 region has the DNA TGTGCCAGCAGTTTGGGCAGGGACACCGGGGAGCTGTTTTTT.

CDR3 coding DNA: TGTGCCAGCAGCAAAGGACAGGGTAGTACCGGGGAGCTGTTTTTT. This encodes CASSKGQGSTGELFF. This chain uses TRBV11-1 with TRBJ2-2; 8 bases line up with TRBD1. Germline CDR1 is SGHAT and CDR2 is FQDESV (reference sequence). J gave up 5 bases and V 5 bases, and 7 bases lay outside the gene matches. The CDR3 covers 15 residues. Complete variable domain (other parts from reference TRBV11-1 and TRBJ2-2): EAEVAQSPRYKITEKSQAVAFWCDPISGHATLYWYRQILGQGPELLVQFQDESVVDDSQLPKDRFSAERLKGVDSTLKIQPAELGDSAMYLCASSKGQGSTGELFFGEGSRLTVL.

This clone showed up just once. The chain recombines TRBV5-1 with TRBJ2-3; the match to TRBD2 covers 10 bases. Germline lookup yields CDR1 SGHRS and CDR2 YFSETQ. CDR3 size: 18 residues. V lost 0 bases, J lost 0 bases, and 7 bases stayed unmatched. CDR3 sequence reads: CASSLAAGGLASTDTQYF. Here the CDR3 DNA reads TGCGCCAGCAGCTTGGCAGCGGGGGGGTTAGCTAGCACAGATACGCAGTATTTT.

CDR3 in DNA: TGTGCCAGCAGTTACGCATACAATTCCTACAATGAGCAGTTCTTC. This codes for CASSYAYNSYNEQFF. This chain joins TRBV6-2 or TRBV6-3 and TRBJ2-1; D gene ambiguous. V lost 2 bases and J lost 1, with 9 bases in between. The CDR3 sequence is 15 residues long. Looked up from germline, CDR1 is MNHEY and CDR2 is SVGEGT.

This sequence joins TRBV18 and TRBJ2-1, with 10 bases identical to TRBD1. CDR3 length: 15 residues. CDR1 and CDR2 (germline): KGHSH, LQKENI. Trimming removed 0 bases from V and 7 bases from J; junction bases left unmatched: 3. CDR3 coding DNA: TGTGCCAGCTCACCACCCGGACAGGGGGGTAATGAGCAGTTCTTC. Translation gives CASSPPGQGGNEQFF.

This clone is a singleton in its sample. V and J are TRBV18 and TRBJ1-1; 7 positions match TRBD1. V lost 4 bases, J lost 4 bases, and 9 bases stayed unmatched. The CDR3 is made up of 15 amino acids. Germline lookup yields CDR1 KGHSH and CDR2 LQKENI. CDR3: CASSQGGVGGTEAFF. The DNA of the CDR3 is TGTGCCAGCTCACAAGGGGGCGTGGGAGGCACTGAAGCTTTCTTT.

This clone was detected only a few times. The J gene is TRBJ1-5, the V gene TRBV27, with D unclear. Germline V lookup: CDR1 MNHEY, CDR2 SMNVEV (reference sequence). CDR3 length: 14 amino acids. V shed 4 bases and J shed 7 bases, with 14 bases lying between them. The DNA for the CDR3 is TGTGCCAGCAGTTGGGAGGCGTCTGGACAGCCCCAGCATTTT. Its protein is CASSWEASGQPQHF.

This chain joins TRBV4-1 and TRBJ1-5; no clear D. Germline lookup yields CDR1 MGHRA and CDR2 YSYEKL. Trimming stripped 0 bases from V and 4 bases from J, with 7 bases between. CDR3 size: 14 residues. For the CDR3, the DNA is TGCGCCAGCAGCCAAGATCCGGGGAATCAGCCCCAGCATTTT. Amino acid sequence: CASSQDPGNQPQHF.

This clone was seen just once. The chain joins TRBV7-9 to TRBJ1-2; perhaps TRBD1 as D (5 bases). V was cut by 1 base and J by 1 base, with 10 bases left in between. CDR1 and CDR2 from the germline V gene are SEHNR and FQNEAQ (reference sequence). The CDR3 consists of 15 residues. CDR3 DNA sequence: TGTGCCAGCAGCTTAGAGACAGATCTTAACTATGGCTACACCTTC. Protein sequence: CASSLETDLNYGYTF.

This chain uses TRBV7-6 with TRBJ1-3; possibly TRBD1 for D (5 bases). V lost 4 bases and J 0 bases, leaving 10 bases between the germline ends. The germline gives CDR1 SGHVS, CDR2 FNYEAQ. CDR3 length: 15 residues. CDR3 coding DNA: TGTGCCAGCAGCTCAATGACAGTCTCTGGAAACACCATATATTTT. Translating gives CASSSMTVSGNTIYF.

The rearrangement uses TRBV28 and TRBJ2-3, with TRBD1 matching over 8 bases. The germline V gene has CDR1 MDHEN and CDR2 SYDVKM. This CDR3 region has 14 residues. Germline trimming cut 10 bases from V and 1 base from J; bases unmatched to any gene: 7. CDR3 sequence reads: CATQWGQGTDTQYF. The CDR3 region has the DNA TGTGCCACCCAGTGGGGACAGGGCACAGATACGCAGTATTTT.

This clone was observed a handful of times. The J gene is TRBJ1-6, the V gene TRBV7-9; D gene uncertain. V lost 5 bases and J lost 6, with 11 bases in between. Germline V gene data show CDR1 as SEHNR and CDR2 as FQNEAQ (reference sequence). The CDR3 length is 14 residues. CDR3 sequence reads: CASSLTAANSPLHF. Written as DNA, the CDR3 is TGTGCCAGCAGCCTGACGGCGGCTAATTCACCCCTCCACTTT.

This sequence joins TRBV19 and TRBJ2-1; 7 bases match TRBD2. The CDR3 has 15 residues. J lost 7 bases, V lost 3 bases, and 9 bases had no gene match. Germline CDR1 is LNHDA and CDR2 is SQIVND (reference sequence). This CDR3 reads CASSIVAGAGNEQFF. The DNA for the CDR3 is TGTGCCAGTAGTATTGTGGCGGGAGCGGGGAATGAGCAGTTCTTC.

The rearrangement links TRBV4-1 to TRBJ2-3; 16 bases map to TRBD2. The CDR3 has 19 amino acids. Trimming removed 2 bases from V and 5 bases from J; junction bases left unmatched: 10. Germline values: CDR1 MGHRA, CDR2 YSYEKL. The CDR3 DNA sequence: TGCGCCAGCAGCCAACAAACGACGGGACTAGCGGGAGGGTTAGATACGCAGTATTTT. Protein sequence: CASSQQTTGLAGGLDTQYF.

V usage is TRBV5-5 and J usage is TRBJ1-5; 7 bases line up with TRBD1. This CDR3 region has 15 residues. V was pared by 0 bases and J by 4 bases, with 4 bases of the junction left unmatched. Germline V CDR1 and CDR2: SGHKS, YYEKEE (reference sequence). The DNA for the CDR3 is TGTGCCAGCAGCTTGGAAGGGACAGCTAATCAGCCCCAGCATTTT. It is translated as CASSLEGTANQPQHF.

This chain connects TRBV19 to TRBJ2-1; D is perhaps TRBD1 (5 bases). V was shortened by 6 bases and J by 5 bases, with 14 bases between the two germline ends. Germline V CDR1 and CDR2: LNHDA, SQIVND (reference sequence). The CDR3 is 14 residues long. The CDR3 region has the DNA TGTGCCAGTAGCGCCTCTGGGGCGGACAATGAGCAGTTCTTC. Translating it yields CASSASGADNEQFF.

The chain uses TRBV4-2 and TRBJ1-2; TRBD1 is a possible D gene (5 bases). The germline V and J ends were trimmed by 2 bases and 1 base, with 14 bases remaining between them. The CDR3 runs to 16 residues. Looked up from germline, CDR1 is LGHNA and CDR2 is YNFKEQ. The CDR3 nucleotides read TGTGCCAGCAGCCAACCTGACAGACTTATTAACTATGGCTACACCTTC. Translation gives CASSQPDRLINYGYTF.

The V and J genes are TRBV19 and TRBJ1-1; D not resolved. Trimming removed 7 bases from V and 0 bases from J, with 15 bases in between. The CDR3 extends over 15 amino acids. The germline CDR1 and CDR2 sequences are LNHDA and SQIVND (reference sequence). This chain's CDR3 is CASNVGLIMNTEAFF. CDR3 in DNA: TGTGCCAGTAACGTGGGCCTCATTATGAACACTGAAGCTTTCTTT.

With regard to this clone: Other DNA sequences from this sample encode an identical CDR3 as well. The rearrangement joins TRBV7-2 to TRBJ2-5; 7 nucleotides align to TRBD1. This CDR3 region has 14 residues. Trimming at V came to 6 bases and at J to 2 bases, leaving 6 bases not matched to a gene. In germline, CDR1 is SGHTA, CDR2 FQGNSA. The CDR3 loop is CASSPGQRQETQYF. DNA for the CDR3: TGTGCCAGCAGTCCGGGACAGAGACAAGAGACCCAGTACTTC.

J is TRBJ1-1 and V is TRBV19, with D uncertain. Between the trimmed V and J ends, which lost 5 bases and 5 bases, there was a span of 12 bases. The CDR3 has 13 residues. Germline V CDR1 and CDR2: LNHDA, SQIVND (reference sequence). The DNA for the CDR3 is TGTGCCAGTAGTGACAATCCATGGACTGAAGCTTTCTTT. Encoded protein: CASSDNPWTEAFF.